One sample yielded the 8 T cell receptor beta chains listed below, sequenced in a study of T cells in Graves' hyperthyroidism and ophthalmopathy. Amplified TCR beta CDR3 regions came from RNA transcripts. RT-PCR in the first round (using the HTBI primer set) targeted the TCR CDR3. TCRdb itself ran the multiplex PCR reads through MiXCR, one entry per CDR3 protein. The sample shows some 550,000 distinct CDR3 sequences, around 21% of them seen only once. The sample consisted of blood. The source is a man aged 18 to 29 with Graves' hyperthyroidism.

This clonotype showed up many times. The chain is built from TRBV28 and TRBJ2-7, with 7 positions matching TRBD1. Per the germline V gene, CDR1 is MDHEN and CDR2 is SYDVKM. CDR3 length: 14 amino acids. The junction had 6 bases not matched to a gene; V was cut back by 5 bases and J by 2 bases. The CDR3 here is CASSLTGDAYEQYF. The DNA for the CDR3 is TGTGCCAGCAGTCTCACAGGGGACGCCTACGAGCAGTACTTC.

Many counts were recorded for this clonotype. V is TRBV15 and J is TRBJ1-1, with 9 bases aligning to TRBD1. Trimming at V came to 5 bases and at J to 1 base, leaving 8 bases not matched to a gene. CDR1 LNHNV and CDR2 YYDKDF come from the germline V gene (reference sequence). This CDR3 comprises 16 residues. The CDR3, as DNA: TGTGCCACCAGCGCCACAGGGGGCGAGGGGAACACTGAAGCTTTCTTT. Translation: CATSATGGEGNTEAFF. The full variable domain, rest sourced from reference TRBV15 and TRBJ1-1, is DAMVIQNPRYQVTQFGKPVTLSCSQTLNHNVMYWYQQKSSQAPKLLFHYYDKDFNNEADTPDNFQSRRPNTSFCFLDIRSPGLGDTAMYLCATSATGGEGNTEAFFGQGTRLTVV.

In its sample, this clonotype was seen a few times. This chain links TRBV6-5 with TRBJ1-1; TRBD1 agrees at 9 bases. The junction had 5 bases not matched to a gene; V was cut back by 2 bases and J by 7 bases. Germline CDR1 MNHEY, CDR2 SVGAGI. This CDR3 spans 14 amino acids. CDR3 sequence: CASSYGQGRVEAFF. CDR3 sequence (DNA): TGTGCCAGCAGTTACGGACAGGGGAGGGTTGAAGCTTTCTTT.

V and J are TRBV12-3 or TRBV12-4 and TRBJ1-2, with 7 bases matching TRBD1. V dropped 1 base and J dropped 1; count of bases not matched to a gene: 3. There are 15 residues in the CDR3. CDR3 loop: CASSLGQGYNYGYTF. In DNA form, the CDR3 reads TGTGCCAGCAGTTTAGGACAGGGCTATAACTATGGCTACACCTTC.

This clonotype was detected ten times or more. The V and J genes are TRBV10-3 and TRBJ2-5, with TRBD1 matching 9 bases. Germline lookup yields CDR1 ENHRY and CDR2 SYGVKD. The CDR3 has 15 residues. After removal of 2 bases from V and 3 bases from J, the junction contained 4 bases not matched to a gene. The CDR3, as DNA: TGTGCCATCAGTGAGGGGGGACAGGGAAAAGAGACCCAGTACTTC. Translating gives CAISEGGQGKETQYF.

This clonotype showed up just a few times. This chain connects TRBV12-3 or TRBV12-4 to TRBJ2-6; 9 bases align to TRBD2. V gave up 6 bases and J gave up 3 bases; unmatched junction bases: 9. The CDR3 length is 17 residues. Here the CDR3 DNA reads TGTGCCAGCAGGCCGGGACTAGCCCTTGGTGGGGCCAACGTCCTGACTTTC. Residues: CASRPGLALGGANVLTF.

This clonotype was detected ten times or more. The rearrangement links TRBV20-1 to TRBJ2-5; no reliable D call. Trimming cost V 0 bases and J 5 bases, with 7 bases left between them. Germline assignment: CDR1 DFQATT and CDR2 SNEGSKA (reference sequence). The CDR3 sequence is 12 residues long. In DNA form, the CDR3 reads TGCAGTGCTAGAGATTTCGGGGAGACCCAGTACTTC. It yields the protein CSARDFGETQYF.

This clonotype was detected many times. The V and J genes are TRBV12-3 or TRBV12-4 and TRBJ1-2; no definite D call. The V end was cut by 2 bases, the J end by 2 bases, with 18 bases between. The CDR3 runs 17 residues. The CDR3 here is CASSLRVDTLLNYGYTF. In DNA form, the CDR3 reads TGTGCCAGCAGTTTAAGGGTCGACACCTTACTCAACTATGGCTACACCTTC.